Following are 24 T cell receptor beta chains from one sample sequenced in a study of radiation and T cells in renal cell carcinoma. Sequencing was performed with immunoSEQ multiplex PCR; in TCRdb, only in-frame clones are kept and a portion is missing. Of more than 95,000 clones listed, roughly four fifths were seen once; the top ten hold approximately 3%. Time point denoted: baseline pretreatment blood. Indicated treatment: 15 Gy SBRT to primary tumor, nephrectomy 4 weeks later. This specimen was blood, taken from a patient whose treatment included radiotherapy and nephrectomy. Receptors were obtained from a woman aged 55 to 70 with renal cell carcinoma.

V usage is TRBV5-1 and J usage is TRBJ2-2; no firm D call. This CDR3 contains 16 residues. Germline V gene lookup returns CDR1 SGHRS and CDR2 YFSETQ. Trimming took off 1 base at V and 0 bases at J, with 10 bases between the two ends. This CDR3 reads CASSLYGSPNTGELFF. The CDR3 DNA reads TGCGCCAGCAGCTTGTATGGCAGCCCGAACACCGGGGAGCTGTTTTTT.

This chain uses TRBV6-5 with TRBJ1-6, with TRBD1 as a possible D gene (5 bases). The ends were cut back, 6 bases at V and 2 bases at J, with 11 bases in the middle. Per germline, CDR1 MNHEY and CDR2 SVGAGI. The length of the CDR3 is 15 residues. The CDR3 bases are TGTGCCAGCAGGGGAGGGGTTGCCTATAATTCACCCCTCCACTTT. It is translated as CASRGGVAYNSPLHF.

This clone appeared a few times. The V gene is TRBV5-1, the J gene TRBJ2-5, with TRBD1 as a possible D gene (8 bases). Trimming shortened V by 0 bases and J by 5 bases, and 20 bases separated the two germline ends. The CDR3 sequence is 17 residues long. Germline loops: CDR1 SGHRS, CDR2 YFSETQ. The CDR3: CASSLGTGSAGTETQYF. The CDR3 DNA reads as TGCGCCAGCAGCTTGGGGACAGGGTCAGCGGGGACTGAGACCCAGTACTTC.

The V call is TRBV6-1, the J call TRBJ2-5; D possibly corresponds to TRBD2 (5 bases). Trimming removed 2 bases at V and 4 bases at J, with 14 bases between. The germline gives CDR1 MNHNS, CDR2 SASEGT. The CDR3 contains 15 residues. CDR3 nucleotide sequence: TGTGCCAGCAGTGAAATTCGGGATATCCGAGAGACCCAGTACTTC. This gives the protein CASSEIRDIRETQYF.

The rearrangement uses TRBV10-3 and TRBJ2-1; 9 bases agree with TRBD1. J lost 6 bases, V lost 3 bases, and 3 bases had no gene match. Germline values: CDR1 ENHRY, CDR2 SYGVKD. This CDR3 comprises 14 residues. CDR3 sequence (DNA): TGTGCCATCAGTGAACAGGGGGCTAGCAATGAGCAGTTCTTC. Its protein is CAISEQGASNEQFF.

The chain carries TRBV9 and TRBJ2-7; possibly TRBD1 or TRBD2 for D (5 bases each). The CDR3 has 15 residues. Between the trimmed V and J ends, which lost 0 bases and 4 bases, there was a span of 14 bases. Germline V gene sequence: CDR1 SGDLS, CDR2 YYNGEE. CDR3 region: CASSVGVRGGYEQYF. For the CDR3, the DNA is TGTGCCAGCAGCGTAGGAGTTCGGGGCGGTTACGAGCAGTACTTC.

In the case of this clone: The junction does not match germline at one end; this may be a read error. The chain recombines TRBV7-7 with TRBJ2-1; 12 bases map to TRBD2. The CDR3 extends over 17 amino acids. Per germline, CDR1 SSHAT and CDR2 FNYEAQ (reference sequence). CDR3 sequence (DNA): TGTGCTAGCAGCCCCCGTCTTCTAGCGGGGGGGCCCCCTGAGCAGTTCTTC. This gives the protein CASSPRLLAGGPPEQFF.

DNA for the CDR3: TGTGCCTGGAGTGTACTCCTAGGGAACACCGGGGAGCTGTTTTTT. This translates into CAWSVLLGNTGELFF. The rearrangement joins TRBV30 to TRBJ2-2, with D unresolved. V lost 0 bases and J 1 base, leaving 9 bases between the germline ends. Germline V gene sequence: CDR1 GTSNPN, CDR2 SVGIG (reference sequence). The CDR3 is 15 residues long.

The V call is TRBV10-3, the J call TRBJ2-1; tentatively, D is TRBD2 (6 bases). The CDR3 length is 12 residues. Germline CDR1 ENHRY, CDR2 SYGVKD. Trimming took 8 bases from V and 7 from J, leaving 12 bases between them. This CDR3 reads CAIGRLENEQFF. CDR3 bases: TGTGCCATCGGGAGACTAGAGAATGAGCAGTTCTTC.

This clone was recorded once. The rearrangement links TRBV10-3 to TRBJ2-5; D is undetermined. The CDR3 runs 12 residues. V was cut by 8 bases and J by 0 bases, with 7 bases left in between. Germline CDR1 ENHRY, CDR2 SYGVKD. The CDR3 reads CAIRQDQETQYF. In nucleotides, the CDR3 is TGTGCCATCCGCCAAGACCAAGAGACCCAGTACTTC.

The chain joins TRBV5-1 to TRBJ2-3; a weak D match, TRBD2 (6 bases). Germline V CDR1 and CDR2: SGHRS, YFSETQ. The CDR3 consists of 15 residues. V lost 4 bases and J lost 2, with 14 bases in between. CDR3 sequence (DNA): TGCGCCAGCAGCGCGGGACCCTGGGTCACAGATACGCAGTATTTT. Translating gives CASSAGPWVTDTQYF.

A few counts support this clone. The chain recombines TRBV6-1 with TRBJ1-1, with D hard to call. The CDR3 runs to 13 residues. Trimming removed 0 bases from V and 4 bases from J, with 6 bases in between. CDR1 and CDR2 (germline): MNHNS, SASEGT. CDR3 residues: CASSEAVLTEAFF. CDR3 bases: TGTGCCAGCAGTGAAGCCGTACTCACTGAAGCTTTCTTT.

This chain links TRBV19 with TRBJ2-7; TRBD2 agrees at 12 bases. With 9 bases clipped from V and 4 bases from J, the junction kept 7 bases outside the gene matches. The CDR3 runs to 14 residues. CDR1 and CDR2 (germline): LNHDA, SQIVND (reference sequence). CDR3 residues: CASATLAGGYEQYF. CDR3 DNA sequence: TGTGCCAGCGCTACCCTAGCGGGAGGGTACGAGCAGTACTTC.

The gene calls are TRBV5-6 and TRBJ2-5; 10 bases align to TRBD2. Germline CDR1 SGHDT, CDR2 YYEEEE. V lost 6 bases to trimming and J lost 4 bases; unmatched junction nucleotides: 15. This CDR3 comprises 17 residues. CDR3 residues: CASTLLGSSGGRETQYF. The DNA of the CDR3 is TGTGCCAGCACCCTGTTGGGGTCTAGCGGGGGACGAGAGACCCAGTACTTC. Drawing the rest from reference TRBV5-6 and TRBJ2-5, the complete variable domain is DAGVTQSPTHLIKTRGQQVTLRCSPKSGHDTVSWYQQALGQGPQFIFQYYEEEERQRGNFPDRFSGHQFPNYSSELNVNALLLGDSALYLCASTLLGSSGGRETQYFGPGTRLLVL.

This chain connects TRBV7-6 to TRBJ2-7, with unresolved D. The V end lost 6 bases, the J end lost 2 bases, and 11 bases lay between the germline ends. The V gene's germline CDR1 is SGHVS and CDR2 FNYEAQ. The CDR3 consists of 13 residues. The CDR3: CASSSGEPYEQYF. As DNA, the CDR3 is TGTGCCAGCAGTTCCGGAGAACCCTACGAGCAGTACTTC. Full variable domain (missing parts from reference TRBV7-6 and TRBJ2-7): GAGVSQSPRYKVTKRGQDVALRCDPISGHVSLYWYRQALGQGPEFLTYFNYEAQQDKSGLPNDRFSAERPEGSISTLTIQRTEQRDSAMYRCASSSGEPYEQYFGPGTRLTVT.

This chain joins TRBV7-9 and TRBJ1-6, with unresolved D. The CDR3 sequence is 12 residues long. Trimming removed 5 bases at V and 14 bases at J, with 13 bases between. Per germline, CDR1 SEHNR and CDR2 FQNEAQ (reference sequence). The DNA of the CDR3 is TGTGCCAGCAGCCCCTCTGTGTATGCCCTCCACTTT. It codes for CASSPSVYALHF.

This clone showed up just a few times. V usage is TRBV7-2 and J usage is TRBJ1-6, with TRBD1 as a possible D gene (6 bases). The ends were cut back, 3 bases at V and 10 bases at J, with 16 bases in the middle. Per germline, CDR1 SGHTA and CDR2 FQGNSA. The CDR3 runs to 15 residues. The CDR3 here is CASSLSTRGYSPLHF. The CDR3 nucleotides are TGTGCCAGCAGCTTGAGTACCAGGGGCTACTCACCCCTCCACTTT.

The V call is TRBV7-9, the J call TRBJ1-4, with D unclear. CDR3 size: 13 residues. Germline assignment: CDR1 SEHNR and CDR2 FQNEAQ (reference sequence). The V end was cut by 5 bases, the J end by 13 bases, with 17 bases between. CDR3 nucleotides: TGTGCCAGCAGCGGTGGACCAACAAAAAGACTGTTTTTT. Its translation is CASSGGPTKRLFF. Variable domain in full (rest from reference TRBV7-9 and TRBJ1-4): DTGVSQNPRHKITKRGQNVTFRCDPISEHNRLYWYRQTLGQGPEFLTYFQNEAQLEKSRLLSDRFSAERPKGSFSTLEIQRTEQGDSAMYLCASSGGPTKRLFFGSGTQLSVL.

The rearrangement joins TRBV19 to TRBJ1-5; possible D gene TRBD1, 5 bases. This CDR3 has 15 residues. V gave up 7 bases and J gave up 2 bases, with 15 bases separating them. Germline values: CDR1 LNHDA, CDR2 SQIVND (reference sequence). The CDR3 DNA sequence: TGTGCCAGTACCGATAAAGGGGATGGCAATCAGCCCCAGCATTTT. This translates into CASTDKGDGNQPQHF.

A few counts support this clone. The chain employs TRBV4-1 and TRBJ1-2; tentative D call: TRBD1 (6 bases). Germline CDR1 reads MGHRA; CDR2 reads YSYEKL. The V and J ends lost 6 bases and 4 bases respectively, with 18 bases between them. The CDR3 runs to 15 residues. CDR3 in DNA: TGCGCCAGCAGTCAGGACAGTTCCTTGGTCTATGGCTACACCTTC. It translates to CASSQDSSLVYGYTF.

The rearrangement links TRBV28 to TRBJ2-5; D is unresolved. Trimming shortened V by 2 bases and J by 3 bases, and 7 bases separated the two germline ends. CDR1 and CDR2 (germline): MDHEN, SYDVKM. CDR3 size: 13 residues. The CDR3 sequence: CASSLPVKETQYF. CDR3 nucleotides: TGTGCCAGCAGTTTACCAGTGAAAGAGACCCAGTACTTC.

The chain links TRBV14 to TRBJ2-2; D not certain. CDR1 and CDR2 from the germline V gene are SGHDN and FVKESK. V lost 4 bases to trimming and J lost 5 bases, with 14 bases between them. The CDR3 consists of 15 residues. CDR3 nucleotide sequence: TGTGCCAGCAGCCGAATTTCAATTCTTACCGGGGAGCTGTTTTTT. It is translated as CASSRISILTGELFF.

The CDR3 nucleotides are TGTGCCAGCAGCCACCCTCCTGCGGCCAGCCAAGAGACCCAGTACTTC. Translation: CASSHPPAASQETQYF. The chain carries TRBV9 and TRBJ2-5; no clear D gene. V was pared by 4 bases and J by 1 base, with 17 bases between. The length of the CDR3 is 16 residues. Germline CDR1 reads SGDLS; CDR2 reads YYNGEE. Combining the CDR3 with reference TRBV9 and TRBJ2-5 gives the whole variable domain DSGVTQTPKHLITATGQRVTLRCSPRSGDLSVYWYQQSLDQGLQFLIQYYNGEERAKGNILERFSAQQFPDLHSELNLSSLELGDSALYFCASSHPPAASQETQYFGPGTRLLVL.

The chain recombines TRBV9 with TRBJ2-3; 12 nucleotides match TRBD2. The length of the CDR3 is 15 residues. Trimming removed 4 bases from V and 5 bases from J; junction bases left unmatched: 5. From germline, CDR1 is SGDLS and CDR2 YYNGEE. The CDR3 DNA reads TGTGCCAGCAGCTCCCTAGCGGGGGGGGGAGATACGCAGTATTTT. The encoded protein is CASSSLAGGGDTQYF.